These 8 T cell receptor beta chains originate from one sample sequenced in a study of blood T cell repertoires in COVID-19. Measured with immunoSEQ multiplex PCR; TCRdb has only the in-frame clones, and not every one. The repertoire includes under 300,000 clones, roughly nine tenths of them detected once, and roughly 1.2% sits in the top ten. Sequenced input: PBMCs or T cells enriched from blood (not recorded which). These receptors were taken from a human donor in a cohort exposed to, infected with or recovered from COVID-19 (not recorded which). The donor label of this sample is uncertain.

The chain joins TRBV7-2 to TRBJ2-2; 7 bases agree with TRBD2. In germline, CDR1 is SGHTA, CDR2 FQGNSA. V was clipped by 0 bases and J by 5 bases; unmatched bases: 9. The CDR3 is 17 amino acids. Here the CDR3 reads CASSLASGTKRTGELFF. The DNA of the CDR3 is TGTGCCAGCAGCTTAGCTTCCGGGACTAAGCGGACCGGGGAGCTGTTTTTT.

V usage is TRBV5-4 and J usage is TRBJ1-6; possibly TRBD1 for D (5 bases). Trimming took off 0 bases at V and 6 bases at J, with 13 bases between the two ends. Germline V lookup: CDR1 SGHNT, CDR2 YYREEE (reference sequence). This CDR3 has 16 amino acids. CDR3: CASSLDGGTINSPLHF. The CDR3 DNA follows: TGTGCCAGCAGCTTGGATGGGGGGACCATTAATTCACCCCTCCACTTT.

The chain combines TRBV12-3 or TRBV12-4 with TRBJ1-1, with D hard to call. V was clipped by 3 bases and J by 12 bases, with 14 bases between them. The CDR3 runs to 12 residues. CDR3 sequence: CASSLQLFVPFF. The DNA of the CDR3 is TGTGCCAGCAGTTTGCAGTTATTCGTCCCTTTCTTT.

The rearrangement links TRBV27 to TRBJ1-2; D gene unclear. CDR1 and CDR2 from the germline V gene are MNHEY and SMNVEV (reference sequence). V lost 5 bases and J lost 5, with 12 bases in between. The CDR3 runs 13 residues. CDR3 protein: CASSQQPWYGYTF. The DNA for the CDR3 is TGTGCCAGCAGTCAACAGCCTTGGTATGGCTACACCTTC.

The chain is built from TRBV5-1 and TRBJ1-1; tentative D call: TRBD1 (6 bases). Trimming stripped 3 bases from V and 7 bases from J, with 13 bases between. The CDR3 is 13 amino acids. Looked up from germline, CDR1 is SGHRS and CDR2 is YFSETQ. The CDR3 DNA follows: TGCGCCAGCAGCTCAGGGGTAGATGTTGAAGCTTTCTTT. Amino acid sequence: CASSSGVDVEAFF.

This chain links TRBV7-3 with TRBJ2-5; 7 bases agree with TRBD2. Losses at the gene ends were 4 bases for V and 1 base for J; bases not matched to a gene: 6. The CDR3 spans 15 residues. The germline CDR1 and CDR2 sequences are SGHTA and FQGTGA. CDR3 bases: TGTGCCAGCAGCTATGGCGGGGGACCCCAAGAGACCCAGTACTTC. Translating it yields CASSYGGGPQETQYF.

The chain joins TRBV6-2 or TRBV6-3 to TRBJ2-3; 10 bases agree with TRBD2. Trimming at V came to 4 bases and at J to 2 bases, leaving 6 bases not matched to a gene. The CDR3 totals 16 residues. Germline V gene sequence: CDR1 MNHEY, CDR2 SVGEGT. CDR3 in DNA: TGTGCCAGCAGTTTCACTAGCGGGGTGACCACAGATACGCAGTATTTT. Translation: CASSFTSGVTTDTQYF.

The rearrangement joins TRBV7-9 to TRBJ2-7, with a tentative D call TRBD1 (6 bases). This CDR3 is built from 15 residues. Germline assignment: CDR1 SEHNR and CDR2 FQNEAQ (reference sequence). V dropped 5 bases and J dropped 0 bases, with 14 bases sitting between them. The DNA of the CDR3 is TGTGCCAGCAGCGCCGGACAGTCCCCCTCCTACGAGCAGTACTTC. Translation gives CASSAGQSPSYEQYF.